This passage covers 14 T cell receptor beta chains from one sample sequenced in a study of post-analysis software for immune sequencing data. Unique molecular identifiers featured in each of the TCR beta cDNA libraries. TCRdb called the PCR reads again in MiXCR, with one record for every CDR3 protein. The data hold roughly 600,000 distinct CDR3 sequences, with roughly 45% observed a single time. These receptors are not linked to any known antigen. Study-wide results and limits: The study found TRBV5-6, TRBV5-1 and TRBV20-1 among a few TRBV segments more frequent in patients than controls.

The sample was blood. These receptors were taken from a girl aged 10 to 17 with multiple sclerosis.

The J gene is TRBJ1-4, the V gene TRBV12-3 or TRBV12-4; TRBD1 might be the D (5 bases). Trimming shortened V by 8 bases and J by 3 bases, and 10 bases separated the two germline ends. The CDR3 runs to 13 residues. Here the CDR3 reads CASGGWANEKLFF. The CDR3 DNA reads TGTGCCAGCGGGGGGTGGGCTAATGAAAAACTGTTTTTT.

In the case of this clonotype: A read error is likely, as this CDR3 ends without the conserved phenylalanine or tryptophan. The rearrangement uses TRBV5-1 and TRBJ2-4; no definite D call. The V end lost 0 bases, the J end lost 2 bases, and 9 bases lay between the germline ends. Germline CDR1 and CDR2: SGHRS and YFSETQ. The length of the CDR3 is 15 residues. This CDR3 is CASSLGQNSKNIQYL. In DNA form, the CDR3 reads TGCGCCAGCAGCTTGGGGCAGAACTCCAAAAACATTCAGTACTTA.

This rearrangement joins TRBV2 to TRBJ2-5; 13 bases match TRBD2. V shed 4 bases, J shed 2 bases, and the junction held 10 bases outside the gene matches. In germline, CDR1 is SNHLY, CDR2 FYNNEI. There are 18 residues in the CDR3. The CDR3: CASSVPGLAGRDQETQYF. The CDR3 nucleotides read TGTGCCAGCAGTGTCCCGGGACTAGCGGGAAGAGATCAAGAGACCCAGTACTTC.

The chain couples TRBV5-6 to TRBJ2-1; no definite D call. The CDR3 contains 12 residues. CDR1 is SGHDT and CDR2 is YYEEEE in the germline V gene. V was pared by 4 bases and J by 9 bases, with 11 bases between. The chain's CDR3 is CASSMDLGEQFF. CDR3 sequence (DNA): TGTGCCAGCAGCATGGATTTGGGTGAGCAGTTCTTC.

This rearrangement joins TRBV29-1 to TRBJ2-1, with D perhaps TRBD2 (6 bases). V lost 1 base to trimming and J lost 2 bases, with 6 bases between them. CDR1 is SQVTM, CDR2 ANQGSEA, per germline. The CDR3 consists of 13 residues. The CDR3 coding sequence is TGCAGCGTTGAAGGGAGGGCCTACAATGAGCAGTTCTTC. This encodes CSVEGRAYNEQFF.

The chain uses TRBV5-1 and TRBJ2-7, with 10 bases aligning to TRBD1. Per the germline V gene, CDR1 is SGHRS and CDR2 is YFSETQ. V shed 0 bases, J shed 3 bases, and the junction held 6 bases outside the gene matches. The CDR3 spans 16 residues. The CDR3, as DNA: TGCGCCAGCAGCTTGGCCCAGGGACAGGGGATCTACGAGCAGTACTTC. This translates into CASSLAQGQGIYEQYF.

This clonotype was observed a few times. The J gene is TRBJ1-6, the V gene TRBV20-1, with 7 bases identical to TRBD1. In germline, CDR1 is DFQATT, CDR2 SNEGSKA (reference sequence). V was pared by 7 bases and J by 0 bases, with 9 bases of the junction left unmatched. There are 16 residues in the CDR3. The CDR3 is CSVGQEGGSYNSPLHF. CDR3 nucleotides: TGCAGTGTCGGACAGGAGGGGGGCTCCTATAATTCACCCCTCCACTTT.

This clonotype was counted between two and nine times. The rearrangement links TRBV6-6 to TRBJ2-7, with 8 bases identical to TRBD2. Germline CDR1 and CDR2: MNHNY and SVGAGI (reference sequence). Germline trimming cut 10 bases from V and 3 bases from J; bases unmatched to any gene: 2. The CDR3 spans 11 residues. CDR3 sequence (DNA): TGTGCCATTAGCGGGAACTACGAGCAGTACTTC. This gives the protein CAISGNYEQYF.

The rearrangement links TRBV4-1 to TRBJ2-2, with 11 bases matching TRBD1. The V and J ends lost 1 base and 0 bases, in that order; junction bases with no gene match: 1. The CDR3 length is 17 residues. Germline CDR1 MGHRA, CDR2 YSYEKL. The CDR3 bases are TGCGCCAGCAGCCAAGGGACAGGGGGCGCGAACACCGGGGAGCTGTTTTTT. It yields the protein CASSQGTGGANTGELFF.

V and J are TRBV29-1 and TRBJ2-7, with 10 bases that match TRBD1. The germline V gene has CDR1 SQVTM and CDR2 ANQGSEA. CDR3 length: 13 residues. With 7 bases clipped from V and 7 bases from J, the junction kept 10 bases outside the gene matches. The CDR3: CSAKWTGGAEQYF. The CDR3 nucleotides read TGCAGCGCCAAATGGACAGGGGGTGCGGAGCAGTACTTC.

CDR3 sequence reads: CASSFLQNTGELFF. CDR3 coding DNA: TGTGCCAGCAGCTTTCTACAGAACACCGGGGAGCTGTTTTTT. The V call is TRBV5-5, the J call TRBJ2-2; D call uncertain. The V end lost 2 bases, the J end lost 1 base, and 6 bases lay between the germline ends. The CDR3 is 14 residues long. Germline V gene sequence: CDR1 SGHKS, CDR2 YYEKEE (reference sequence).

The chain recombines TRBV29-1 with TRBJ2-1; D possibly matches TRBD1 or TRBD2 (7 bases each). Germline CDR1 and CDR2: SQVTM and ANQGSEA. The CDR3 runs 12 residues. The germline V and J ends were trimmed by 3 bases and 8 bases, with 11 bases remaining between them. The CDR3 loop is CSVDPGGDEQFF. The CDR3 bases are TGCAGCGTTGACCCAGGGGGGGATGAGCAGTTCTTC.

V gene TRBV30 combines with J gene TRBJ2-7; D uncertain. The CDR3 contains 11 residues. CDR1 GTSNPN and CDR2 SVGIG come from the germline V gene (reference sequence). Trimming took 5 bases from V and 6 from J, leaving 11 bases between them. In DNA form, the CDR3 reads TGTGCCTGGGGACGTACAAGCGAGCAGTACTTC. Translated, it gives CAWGRTSEQYF.

This rearrangement joins TRBV5-1 to TRBJ1-1; D is perhaps TRBD1 (5 bases). CDR3 length: 13 residues. CDR1 is SGHRS and CDR2 is YFSETQ in the germline V gene. The V end lost 4 bases, the J end lost 3 bases, and 10 bases lay between the germline ends. The CDR3 sequence is CASSEGWDTEAFF. The CDR3 nucleotides read TGCGCCAGCAGCGAGGGGTGGGACACTGAAGCTTTCTTT.